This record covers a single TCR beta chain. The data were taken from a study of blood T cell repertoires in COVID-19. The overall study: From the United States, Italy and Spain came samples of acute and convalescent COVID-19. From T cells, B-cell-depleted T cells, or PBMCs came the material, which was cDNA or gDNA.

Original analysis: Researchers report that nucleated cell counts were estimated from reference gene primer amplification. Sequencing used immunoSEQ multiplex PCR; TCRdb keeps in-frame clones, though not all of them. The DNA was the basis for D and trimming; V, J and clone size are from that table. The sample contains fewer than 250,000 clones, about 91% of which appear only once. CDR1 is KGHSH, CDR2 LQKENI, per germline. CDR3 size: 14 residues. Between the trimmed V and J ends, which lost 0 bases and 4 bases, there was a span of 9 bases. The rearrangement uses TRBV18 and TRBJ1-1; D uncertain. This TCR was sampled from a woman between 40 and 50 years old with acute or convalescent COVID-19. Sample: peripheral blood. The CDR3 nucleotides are TGTGCCAGCTCACCACCCAGCAGAGGCACTGAAGCTTTCTTT. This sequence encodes CASSPPSRGTEAFF.